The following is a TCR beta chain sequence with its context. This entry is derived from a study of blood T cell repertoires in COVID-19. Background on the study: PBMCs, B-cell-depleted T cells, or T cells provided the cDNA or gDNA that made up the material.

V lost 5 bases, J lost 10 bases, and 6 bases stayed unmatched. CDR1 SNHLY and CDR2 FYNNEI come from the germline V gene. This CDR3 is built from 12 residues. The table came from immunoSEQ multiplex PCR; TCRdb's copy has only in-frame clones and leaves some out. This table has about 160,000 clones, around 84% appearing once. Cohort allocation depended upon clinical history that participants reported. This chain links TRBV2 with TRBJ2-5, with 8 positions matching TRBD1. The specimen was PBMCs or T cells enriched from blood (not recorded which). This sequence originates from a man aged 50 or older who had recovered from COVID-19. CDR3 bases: TGTGCCAGCAGTAGACAGGGGCCAATCCAGTACTTC. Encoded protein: CASSRQGPIQYF.